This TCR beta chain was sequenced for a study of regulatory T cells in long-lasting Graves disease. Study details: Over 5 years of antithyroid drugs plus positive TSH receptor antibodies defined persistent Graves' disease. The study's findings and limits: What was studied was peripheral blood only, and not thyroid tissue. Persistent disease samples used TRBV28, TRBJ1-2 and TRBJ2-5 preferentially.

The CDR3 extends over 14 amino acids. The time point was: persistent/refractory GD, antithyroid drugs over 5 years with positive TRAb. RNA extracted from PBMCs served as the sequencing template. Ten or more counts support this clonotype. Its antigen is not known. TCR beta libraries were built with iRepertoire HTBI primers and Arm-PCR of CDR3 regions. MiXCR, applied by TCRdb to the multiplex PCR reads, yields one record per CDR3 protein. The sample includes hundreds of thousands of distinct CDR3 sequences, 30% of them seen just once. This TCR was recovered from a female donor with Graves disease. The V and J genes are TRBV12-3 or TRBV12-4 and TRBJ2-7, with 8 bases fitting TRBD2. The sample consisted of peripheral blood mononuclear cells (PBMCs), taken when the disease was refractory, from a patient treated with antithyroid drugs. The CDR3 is CVTATGGASYEQYF. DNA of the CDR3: TGTGTCACAGCCACGGGGGGGGCCTCCTACGAGCAGTACTTC.